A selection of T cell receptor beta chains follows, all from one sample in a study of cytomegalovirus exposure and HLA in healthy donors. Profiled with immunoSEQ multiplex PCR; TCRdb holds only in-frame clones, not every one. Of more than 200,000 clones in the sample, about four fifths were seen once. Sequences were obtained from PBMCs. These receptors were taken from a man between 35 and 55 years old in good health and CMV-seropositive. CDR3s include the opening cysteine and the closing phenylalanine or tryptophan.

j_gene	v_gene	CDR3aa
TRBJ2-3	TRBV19	CASSMVGGTDTQYF
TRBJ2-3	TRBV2	CASSVLGLRTDTQYF
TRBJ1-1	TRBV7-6	CASSLQPQGANTEAFF
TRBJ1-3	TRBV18	CASSPLYVDGNTIYF
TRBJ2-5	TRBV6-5	CASSYGPAQETQYF
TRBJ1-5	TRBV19	CASSMADRANQPQHF
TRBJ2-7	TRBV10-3	CAACLGPDYEQYF
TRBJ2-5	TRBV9	CASSATSGRFQETQYF
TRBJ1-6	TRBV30	CAWSRDSVSPLHF
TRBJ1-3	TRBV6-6	CASSLGGQGAVNTIYF
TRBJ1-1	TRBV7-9	CASSLRARNTEAFF
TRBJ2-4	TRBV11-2	CASSSLGLADLAKNIQYF
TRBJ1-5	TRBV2	CASTPSPPYSNQPQHF
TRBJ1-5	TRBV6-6	CASSDGTGMQPQHF
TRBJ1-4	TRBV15	CATSRGGEAYEKLFF
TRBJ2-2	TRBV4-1	CASSQDLNTGELFF
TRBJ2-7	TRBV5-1	CASSLGTGRSYEQYF
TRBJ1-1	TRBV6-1	CASSGWRVGNTEAFF
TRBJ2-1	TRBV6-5	CASSWASGNYNEQFF
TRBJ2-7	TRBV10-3	CAISEPGLSSYEQYF